Each of the 24 T cell receptor beta chains below was sequenced from the same sample in a study of cytomegalovirus exposure and HLA in healthy donors. PCR involved 60 Vbeta and 13 Jbeta primers. Using immunoSEQ multiplex PCR, the repertoire was profiled, and TCRdb retains in-frame clones only, with some absent. The table includes roughly 160,000 clones, around 72% detected once. The sample was PBMCs. These receptors were collected from a woman between 50 and 59 years old in good health and CMV-seropositive.

V usage is TRBV7-2 and J usage is TRBJ2-7; 9 nucleotides line up with TRBD2. Trimming removed 1 base from V and 3 bases from J; junction bases left unmatched: 4. CDR3 length equals 15 residues. CDR1 is SGHTA and CDR2 is FQGNSA in the germline V gene. The CDR3 DNA sequence: TGTGCCAGCAGCTTAGGTTGGCGGGAGGGCTACGAGCAGTACTTC. Amino acids: CASSLGWREGYEQYF.

The V and J genes are TRBV19 and TRBJ2-5; no clear D gene. This CDR3 spans 17 amino acids. The V end lost 1 base, the J end lost 2 bases, and 17 bases lay between the germline ends. Per the germline V gene, CDR1 is LNHDA and CDR2 is SQIVND (reference sequence). In DNA form, the CDR3 reads TGTGCCAGTAGTATAGGAGCCGTACCGCGGCATCAAGAGACCCAGTACTTC. Translating gives CASSIGAVPRHQETQYF. The variable domain in full, with the rest retrieved from reference TRBV19 and TRBJ2-5, is DGGITQSPKYLFRKEGQNVTLSCEQNLNHDAMYWYRQDPGQGLRLIYYSQIVNDFQKGDIAEGYSVSREKKESFPLTVTSAQKNPTAFYLCASSIGAVPRHQETQYFGPGTRLLVL.

The chain has TRBV7-2 and TRBJ1-6; maybe TRBD1 (5 bases). The CDR3 is 15 residues long. Looked up from germline, CDR1 is SGHTA and CDR2 is FQGNSA. Between the trimmed V and J ends, which lost 5 bases and 8 bases, there was a span of 16 bases. CDR3 sequence (DNA): TGTGCCAGCAGCAACCAGGGTCGTATAGATTCACCCCTCCACTTT. Its translation is CASSNQGRIDSPLHF.

This chain connects TRBV30 to TRBJ2-5, with a tentative D call TRBD2 (5 bases). V was cut by 5 bases and J by 4 bases, with 14 bases left in between. The CDR3 extends over 13 amino acids. Per germline, CDR1 GTSNPN and CDR2 SVGIG (reference sequence). For the CDR3, the DNA is TGTGCCTGGGAGAGGGCAGGAAGAGAGACCCAGTACTTC. This translates into CAWERAGRETQYF.

This chain connects TRBV27 to TRBJ2-7; possible D gene TRBD2, 6 bases. Looked up from germline, CDR1 is MNHEY and CDR2 is SMNVEV (reference sequence). Trimming stripped 3 bases from V and 6 bases from J, with 9 bases between. This CDR3 has 12 residues. Written as DNA, the CDR3 is TGTGCCAGCAGTTTGGGGGACTCCGAGCAGTACTTC. This translates into CASSLGDSEQYF.

This clone has only a few counts. The rearrangement uses TRBV7-2 and TRBJ2-3, with a tentative D call TRBD2 (6 bases). The V end lost 2 bases, the J end lost 0 bases, and 12 bases lay between the germline ends. This CDR3 contains 16 residues. Per the germline V gene, CDR1 is SGHTA and CDR2 is FQGNSA. The CDR3 DNA is TGTGCCAGCAGCTTATTTGTCGGGGGTAGCACAGATACGCAGTATTTT. It specifies CASSLFVGGSTDTQYF.

This clone came up a few times. The rearrangement joins TRBV7-9 to TRBJ2-7, with 7 bases identical to TRBD1. V was pared by 6 bases and J by 6 bases, with 8 bases of the junction left unmatched. The CDR3 runs 13 residues. CDR1 and CDR2 (germline): SEHNR, FQNEAQ (reference sequence). CDR3 protein: CASSRQGNSEQYF. CDR3 DNA: TGTGCCAGCAGTAGACAGGGCAACAGCGAGCAGTACTTC.

The chain employs TRBV18 and TRBJ2-5, with a possible D match to TRBD2 (5 bases). Looked up from germline, CDR1 is KGHSH and CDR2 is LQKENI. Trimming shortened V by 6 bases and J by 2 bases, and 10 bases separated the two germline ends. The CDR3 length is 13 residues. CDR3 amino acids: CASSPGNQETQYF. CDR3 DNA sequence: TGTGCCAGCTCCCCCGGGAATCAAGAGACCCAGTACTTC. Filled out from reference TRBV18 and TRBJ2-5, the complete variable domain reads NAGVMQNPRHLVRRRGQEARLRCSPMKGHSHVYWYRQLPEEGLKFMVYLQKENIIDESGMPKERFSAEFPKEGPSILRIQQVVRGDSAAYFCASSPGNQETQYFGPGTRLLVL.

As DNA, the CDR3 is TGTGCCAGCAGGGATGACAGGGGCATCAGCAATCAGCCCCAGCATTTT. Amino acid sequence: CASRDDRGISNQPQHF. V gene TRBV7-2 combines with J gene TRBJ1-5, with TRBD1 identical over 8 bases. The V gene end was trimmed by 6 bases and the J gene end by 1 base; junction bases not matched to a gene: 8. Germline loops: CDR1 SGHTA, CDR2 FQGNSA. CDR3 length: 16 residues.

V and J are TRBV7-8 and TRBJ2-1; 7 nucleotides align to TRBD2. The trim removed 7 bases at V and 11 bases at J, leaving 11 bases unmatched. The CDR3 covers 13 residues. Germline CDR1 SGHVS, CDR2 FQNEAQ. This chain's CDR3 is CASTGFGRFQQFF. CDR3 sequence (DNA): TGTGCCAGCACAGGGTTCGGGAGGTTTCAGCAGTTCTTC.

This chain connects TRBV5-8 to TRBJ1-6; D perhaps matches TRBD1 (6 bases). Germline-derived CDR1 and CDR2 are SGHTS and YDEGEE. The CDR3 runs 18 residues. Trimming took off 4 bases at V and 5 bases at J, with 22 bases between the two ends. In nucleotides, the CDR3 is TGTGCCAGCAGCCGAAATTTCGGACAGTCGGAGGATAATTCACCCCTCCACTTT. It translates to CASSRNFGQSEDNSPLHF.

The V call is TRBV5-1, the J call TRBJ1-1; 8 bases align to TRBD1. Germline V gene sequence: CDR1 SGHRS, CDR2 YFSETQ. J was trimmed by 5 bases and V by 4 bases; bases with no gene match: 10. The CDR3 loop spans 15 amino acids. The chain's CDR3 is CASSRGQGWGTEAFF. The CDR3 DNA follows: TGCGCCAGCAGCAGAGGACAGGGATGGGGGACTGAAGCTTTCTTT.

This clone has a handful of counts. The chain combines TRBV4-3 with TRBJ1-4; maybe TRBD1 (6 bases). Germline assignment: CDR1 LGHNA and CDR2 YSLEER. The CDR3 is 16 residues long. V lost 1 base to trimming and J lost 2 bases, with 11 bases between them. In DNA, the CDR3 is TGCGCCAGCAGCCAAGGGCAGGGGTCTACTAATGAAAAACTGTTTTTT. It codes for CASSQGQGSTNEKLFF.

The chain recombines TRBV11-2 with TRBJ2-7; 8 bases match TRBD1. The J segment lost 1 base and the V segment lost 5 bases, leaving 10 bases of the junction unmatched. This CDR3 contains 16 residues. Germline lookup yields CDR1 SGHAT and CDR2 FQNNGV. As DNA, the CDR3 is TGTGCCAGCAGCCCGAGGCCAGGGGGCCGTTCCTACGAGCAGTACTTC. As protein: CASSPRPGGRSYEQYF. Full variable domain (rest looked up from reference TRBV11-2 and TRBJ2-7): EAGVAQSPRYKIIEKRQSVAFWCNPISGHATLYWYQQILGQGPKLLIQFQNNGVVDDSQLPKDRFSAERLKGVDSTLKIQPAKLEDSAVYLCASSPRPGGRSYEQYFGPGTRLTVT.

This chain connects TRBV4-3 to TRBJ2-2; 11 nucleotides agree with TRBD2. The V segment lost 0 bases and the J segment 7 bases; nucleotides outside the gene matches: 7. The CDR3 extends over 17 amino acids. Germline V gene data show CDR1 as LGHNA and CDR2 as YSLEER. The CDR3 region has the DNA TGCGCCAGCAGCCAAGATGCGTCGGGACTAGCGGTCGGGGAGCTGTTTTTT. It specifies CASSQDASGLAVGELFF.

This chain links TRBV7-9 with TRBJ1-2; no definite D call. The V gene lost 1 base and the J gene lost 3 bases, with 9 bases spanning the gap. The CDR3 has 14 residues. Germline V CDR1 and CDR2: SEHNR, FQNEAQ (reference sequence). This CDR3 is CASSLGFTDYGYTF. CDR3 nucleotide sequence: TGTGCCAGCAGCTTAGGTTTCACGGACTATGGCTACACCTTC.

This clone has a handful of counts. This specimen includes other DNA sequences encoding the same CDR3. The CDR3 DNA is TGTGCCAGCAGCTTGGGCCAGGGGTCCTACAATGAGCAGTTCTTC. Its protein is CASSLGQGSYNEQFF. The chain joins TRBV7-3 to TRBJ2-1; a possible D gene is TRBD1 (6 bases). V was cut by 3 bases and J by 1 base, with 10 bases left in between. Germline-derived CDR1 and CDR2 are SGHTA and FQGTGA. This CDR3 comprises 15 residues.

This chain connects TRBV19 to TRBJ2-1; 12 nucleotides line up with TRBD2. The V gene end was trimmed by 5 bases and the J gene end by 8 bases; junction bases not matched to a gene: 7. The germline V gene has CDR1 LNHDA and CDR2 SQIVND (reference sequence). CDR3 size: 15 residues. The CDR3 spells CASSPGTSGWDEQFF. CDR3 coding DNA: TGTGCCAGTAGTCCCGGGACTAGCGGGTGGGATGAGCAGTTCTTC.

J is TRBJ2-7 and V is TRBV27, with 11 bases identical to TRBD1. The CDR3 loop spans 16 amino acids. Unmatched junction bases numbered 9, after V lost 5 bases and J lost 3 bases. The germline gives CDR1 MNHEY, CDR2 SMNVEV (reference sequence). CDR3 DNA: TGTGCCAGCAGTCCCAGGACAGGGGGCCAGTACTACGAGCAGTACTTC. It codes for CASSPRTGGQYYEQYF.

The chain uses TRBV29-1 and TRBJ2-7; D may be TRBD1 (6 bases). CDR1 is SQVTM and CDR2 is ANQGSEA in the germline V gene. V was clipped by 6 bases and J by 0 bases, with 18 bases between them. The CDR3 runs to 15 residues. The CDR3 loop is CSVRRDTASSYEQYF. CDR3 nucleotides: TGCAGCGTCAGAAGGGACACCGCGAGCTCCTACGAGCAGTACTTC.

The count of this clone is one. The CDR3, as DNA: TGTGCCAGCAGCCTCTCAGGGGCTGGGGATTCACCCCTCCACTTT. Encoded protein: CASSLSGAGDSPLHF. This sequence joins TRBV6-5 and TRBJ1-6; TRBD1 is a possible D gene (6 bases). CDR3 length: 15 amino acids. The germline gives CDR1 MNHEY, CDR2 SVGAGI. Trimming left V 6 bases short and J 8 bases short, with 17 bases between.

This chain joins TRBV28 and TRBJ2-2, with TRBD1 matching 9 bases. Germline V lookup: CDR1 MDHEN, CDR2 SYDVKM. With 2 bases clipped from V and 0 bases from J, the junction kept 1 base outside the gene matches. The CDR3 extends over 16 amino acids. The CDR3 spells CASSLTGGPNTGELFF. CDR3 coding DNA: TGTGCCAGCAGTTTAACAGGGGGCCCGAACACCGGGGAGCTGTTTTTT.

V gene TRBV29-1 combines with J gene TRBJ2-3, with a possible D match to TRBD2 (5 bases). Germline lookup yields CDR1 SQVTM and CDR2 ANQGSEA. The CDR3 totals 15 residues. V lost 5 bases and J 2 bases, leaving 17 bases between the germline ends. In DNA form, the CDR3 reads TGCAGCGTTACCGATCCGGGAAGGGACACAGATACGCAGTATTTT. The encoded protein is CSVTDPGRDTDTQYF.

The chain has TRBV18 and TRBJ1-2; weak D call: TRBD1 (6 bases). CDR3 size: 12 residues. CDR1 KGHSH and CDR2 LQKENI come from the germline V gene. V was shortened by 6 bases and J by 7 bases, with 12 bases between the two germline ends. CDR3 in amino acids: CASSQQGTGYTF. Here the CDR3 DNA reads TGTGCCAGCTCCCAGCAGGGGACTGGCTACACCTTC.